Below are 4 T cell receptor beta chains sequenced from a single sample in a study of shared clonotypes between healthy human individuals. As defined, naive CD8 cells were CD45RO-negative and positively selected for CCR7, with terminally differentiated effector memory CD45RA+ cells excluded. Clones were sequenced by immunoSEQ multiplex PCR, and TCRdb holds only the in-frame ones, with some missing. The sample yields approximately 1.9 million clones, 93% seen once. Sample: naive CD8+ T cells from PBMCs. These receptors all stem from a man aged 18 to 30 in good health. Some clones in this sample may be carry-over from other donors' samples.

The table lists this clone with a count of one. As DNA, the CDR3 is TGTGCGTCCCGGGACACCGACTACGAGCAGTACTTC. Its protein is CASRDTDYEQYF. The V and J genes are TRBV7-6 and TRBJ2-7; maybe TRBD1 (6 bases). This CDR3 contains 12 residues. CDR1 SGHVS and CDR2 FNYEAQ come from the germline V gene.

The chain uses TRBV28 and TRBJ1-2; a weak D match, TRBD1 (5 bases). CDR3 size: 17 residues. The V and J ends lost 6 bases and 8 bases respectively, with 28 bases between them. CDR1 is MDHEN and CDR2 is SYDVKM in the germline V gene. As DNA, the CDR3 is TGTGCCAGCAGCATCCGCCCTGCGGGGACGGCGGCCGGCGGCTACACCTTC. It codes for CASSIRPAGTAAGGYTF.

The chain employs TRBV6-5 and TRBJ2-7, with 9 bases that match TRBD1. The J segment lost 6 bases and the V segment lost 6 bases, leaving 6 bases of the junction unmatched. This CDR3 comprises 13 residues. Germline V gives CDR1 MNHEY, CDR2 SVGAGI. CDR3 sequence (DNA): TGTGCCAGCAGCGAGATGGACAGGGGCGAGCAGTACTTC. It is translated as CASSEMDRGEQYF.

The chain has TRBV11-2 and TRBJ2-7, with D possibly being TRBD2 (6 bases). The germline V and J ends were trimmed by 5 bases and 3 bases, with 11 bases remaining between them. Germline-derived CDR1 and CDR2 are SGHAT and FQNNGV. The CDR3 spans 13 residues. This CDR3 reads CASSVGLFYEQYF. The CDR3 bases are TGTGCCAGCAGCGTGGGACTCTTCTACGAGCAGTACTTC.